This T cell receptor beta chain was sequenced in a study of T cell responses to AZD1222 COVID-19 vaccine. TCRdb's table, derived via immunoSEQ multiplex PCR, lists solely in-frame clones and lacks some. The repertoire holds 100,000 or so clones, with roughly 89% as singletons. Broader study findings: There were repertoire samples only from the period after the peak T cell response. Across spike, vaccine-associated CD4 TCRs were found, dominant at 160-218 and 743-854.

Remarks on this clone: Its antigen is unidentified.

This CDR3 spans 14 amino acids. Between the trimmed V and J ends, which lost 3 bases and 7 bases, there was a span of 13 bases. Germline lookup yields CDR1 SGHAT and CDR2 FQDESV (reference sequence). This rearrangement joins TRBV11-1 to TRBJ2-1; a weak D match, TRBD2 (6 bases). The source was peripheral blood, collected 28 days after the second AZD1222 dose. This sequence was found in an adult who received the AZD1222 COVID-19 vaccine. Here the CDR3 reads CASSFVSGRNEQFF. The CDR3 nucleotides read TGTGCCAGCAGCTTTGTGTCAGGGAGGAATGAGCAGTTCTTC. The entire variable domain, with the rest obtained from reference TRBV11-1 and TRBJ2-1, is as follows: EAEVAQSPRYKITEKSQAVAFWCDPISGHATLYWYRQILGQGPELLVQFQDESVVDDSQLPKDRFSAERLKGVDSTLKIQPAELGDSAMYLCASSFVSGRNEQFFGPGTRLTVL.